These 26 T cell receptor beta chains originate from one sample sequenced in a study. Sequenced by immunoSEQ multiplex PCR; TCRdb stores in-frame clones only, minus some. The data contain 45,000 to 55,000 clones, over 90% of them singletons. Material: PBMCs. The receptors come from a man between 40 and 49 years old with rheumatoid arthritis.

The chain is built from TRBV7-2 and TRBJ1-3; maybe TRBD1 (6 bases). Looked up from germline, CDR1 is SGHTA and CDR2 is FQGNSA. Trimming took 5 bases from V and 0 from J, leaving 20 bases between them. This CDR3 spans 18 amino acids. This CDR3 is CASSAPGGGRSSGNTIYF. CDR3 nucleotides: TGTGCCAGCAGCGCCCCCGGGGGGGGCAGGAGCTCTGGAAACACCATATATTTT.

The chain links TRBV5-5 to TRBJ2-2; 9 bases line up with TRBD1. The CDR3 contains 13 residues. Germline-derived CDR1 and CDR2 are SGHKS and YYEKEE (reference sequence). The V segment lost 4 bases and the J segment 7 bases; nucleotides outside the gene matches: 2. The CDR3 nucleotides read TGTGCCAGCAGCAGGACAGGGGTCGGGGAGCTGTTTTTT. It codes for CASSRTGVGELFF.

The rearrangement links TRBV6-2 or TRBV6-3 to TRBJ1-2; a possible D gene is TRBD1 (6 bases). V shed 6 bases and J shed 13 bases, with 24 bases lying between them. Germline lookup yields CDR1 MNHEY and CDR2 SVGEGT. There are 14 residues in the CDR3. The CDR3 sequence is CASSRSLGGPNPTF. In DNA, the CDR3 is TGTGCCAGCAGCCGCAGCCTCGGGGGCCCTAACCCCACCTTC.

The chain is built from TRBV9 and TRBJ1-1; D is uncertain. Trimming removed 3 bases from V and 4 bases from J, with 13 bases in between. The CDR3 length is 14 residues. In germline, CDR1 is SGDLS, CDR2 YYNGEE. The CDR3 sequence is CASSGPTWGTEAFF. In nucleotides, the CDR3 is TGTGCCAGCAGCGGACCTACTTGGGGCACTGAAGCTTTCTTT. Together with reference TRBV9 and TRBJ1-1, the CDR3 gives the full variable domain: DSGVTQTPKHLITATGQRVTLRCSPRSGDLSVYWYQQSLDQGLQFLIQYYNGEERAKGNILERFSAQQFPDLHSELNLSSLELGDSALYFCASSGPTWGTEAFFGQGTRLTVV.

The rearrangement uses TRBV24-1 and TRBJ2-1; 10 nucleotides agree with TRBD2. The V segment lost 3 bases and the J segment 4 bases; nucleotides outside the gene matches: 5. The germline gives CDR1 KGHDR, CDR2 SFDVKD. The CDR3 spans 16 residues. In DNA form, the CDR3 reads TGTGCCACCAGTGATGATCTAGCGGGGGTATACAATGAGCAGTTCTTC. Its translation is CATSDDLAGVYNEQFF.

Comment on this clone: No DNA is shown, since the ends of the CDR3 on it are uncertain; the CDR3 is the one TCRdb lists. The chain carries TRBV6-2 or TRBV6-3 and TRBJ1-1; the table's D call of TRBD1 was not tested on the DNA. From germline, CDR1 is MNHEY and CDR2 SVGEGT. The CDR3 extends over 12 residues, inclusive of both ends. CDR3 loop: CASSWGQGSGFF.

This sequence joins TRBV7-3 and TRBJ1-5, with D possibly being TRBD1 (5 bases). Between the trimmed V and J ends, which lost 5 bases and 7 bases, there was a span of 15 bases. This CDR3 region has 14 residues. CDR1 is SGHTA and CDR2 is FQGTGA in the germline V gene. In DNA, the CDR3 is TGTGCCAGCAGCAGGGAGGGGATTCGGCAGCCCCAGCATTTT. It specifies CASSREGIRQPQHF.

The chain links TRBV30 to TRBJ1-1; D is unresolved. CDR1 and CDR2 (germline): GTSNPN, SVGIG (reference sequence). There are 10 residues in the CDR3. V shed 2 bases and J shed 8 bases, with 6 bases lying between them. As DNA, the CDR3 is TGTGCCTGGAGTCGAGTCGAAGCTTTCTTT. Amino acids: CAWSRVEAFF.

The chain employs TRBV6-5 and TRBJ2-3, with D perhaps TRBD2 (7 bases). The CDR3 has 15 amino acids. The V and J ends lost 8 bases and 5 bases respectively, with 20 bases between them. CDR1 MNHEY and CDR2 SVGAGI come from the germline V gene. The CDR3 loop is CASVLGGAHRDTQYF. The CDR3 DNA follows: TGTGCCAGCGTTTTGGGGGGGGCGCACCGAGATACGCAGTATTTT.

V gene TRBV6-5 combines with J gene TRBJ1-6; 11 bases are a match to TRBD1. Trimming removed 5 bases from V and 7 bases from J; junction bases left unmatched: 4. Germline V gene sequence: CDR1 MNHEY, CDR2 SVGAGI. The CDR3 is made up of 15 amino acids. The CDR3 sequence: CASSRTGGWNSPLHF. The CDR3 nucleotides read TGTGCCAGCAGTCGGACAGGGGGCTGGAATTCACCCCTCCACTTT.

The V gene is TRBV9, the J gene TRBJ2-3; 15 bases are shared with TRBD2. Per germline, CDR1 SGDLS and CDR2 YYNGEE. The trim removed 2 bases at V and 0 bases at J, leaving 7 bases unmatched. The CDR3 consists of 19 residues. CDR3 residues: CASSVSGTSGGHSTDTQYF. CDR3 DNA: TGTGCCAGCAGCGTTTCCGGGACTAGCGGGGGGCATAGCACAGATACGCAGTATTTT.

The rearrangement links TRBV27 to TRBJ1-1; D possibly corresponds to TRBD1 (6 bases). Germline V gene data show CDR1 as MNHEY and CDR2 as SMNVEV (reference sequence). The CDR3 sequence is 12 residues long. Trimming stripped 5 bases from V and 10 bases from J, with 14 bases between. The CDR3 coding sequence is TGTGCCAGCAGTCCAGGACAGCCTCCAGCTTTCTTT. Translating it yields CASSPGQPPAFF.

This chain links TRBV10-3 with TRBJ2-5; TRBD2 matches 9 bases. The CDR3 runs to 13 residues. J gave up 0 bases and V 8 bases, and 1 base lay outside the gene matches. The germline V gene encodes CDR1 ENHRY and CDR2 SYGVKD. The CDR3 reads CAIAGGNQETQYF. The DNA of the CDR3 is TGTGCCATCGCGGGAGGGAACCAAGAGACCCAGTACTTC.

The CDR3 sequence is CASSWTGLGYGYTF. The CDR3 nucleotides read TGTGCCAGCAGCTGGACAGGGCTTGGCTATGGCTACACCTTC. The chain has TRBV5-6 and TRBJ1-2; 8 bases agree with TRBD1. The trim removed 3 bases at V and 4 bases at J, leaving 5 bases unmatched. Looked up from germline, CDR1 is SGHDT and CDR2 is YYEEEE. This CDR3 region has 14 residues.

This clone was detected only once. This chain links TRBV5-4 with TRBJ2-1; 9 nucleotides line up with TRBD2. Germline loops: CDR1 SGHNT, CDR2 YYREEE (reference sequence). V lost 0 bases to trimming and J lost 5 bases; unmatched junction nucleotides: 3. The CDR3 loop spans 15 amino acids. The CDR3 protein is CASSLALAGNNEQFF. The CDR3 DNA reads TGTGCCAGCAGCTTGGCCCTAGCGGGAAACAATGAGCAGTTCTTC.

This chain connects TRBV20-1 to TRBJ1-1; the D gene is possibly TRBD1 (6 bases). Trimming took off 3 bases at V and 8 bases at J, with 16 bases between the two ends. Germline lookup yields CDR1 DFQATT and CDR2 SNEGSKA (reference sequence). The CDR3 consists of 13 residues. The CDR3 loop is CSASWGALSEAFF. The CDR3 bases are TGCAGTGCTAGTTGGGGGGCCCTCTCCGAAGCTTTCTTT.

The chain couples TRBV6-5 to TRBJ1-2; TRBD1 is a possible D gene (5 bases). Deletions cut 7 bases from V and 8 bases from J, with 23 bases between. Germline CDR1 and CDR2: MNHEY and SVGAGI. The CDR3 runs to 15 residues. The chain's CDR3 is CASKPAGTLGGGYTF. In nucleotides, the CDR3 is TGTGCCAGCAAACCTGCCGGGACGCTGGGGGGAGGCTACACCTTC.

The rearrangement uses TRBV4-2 and TRBJ1-6; D is unclear. The CDR3 covers 15 residues. The V end lost 0 bases, the J end lost 6 bases, and 9 bases lay between the germline ends. Germline V lookup: CDR1 LGHNA, CDR2 YNFKEQ. The CDR3 reads CASSQEAAANSPLHF. Here the CDR3 DNA reads TGTGCCAGCAGCCAAGAAGCAGCGGCTAATTCACCCCTCCACTTT.

The J gene is TRBJ2-3, the V gene TRBV4-1; 7 bases are a match to TRBD1. This CDR3 has 15 amino acids. The junction had 3 bases not matched to a gene; V was cut back by 1 base and J by 2 bases. Germline-derived CDR1 and CDR2 are MGHRA and YSYEKL. As DNA, the CDR3 is TGCGCCAGCAGCCAAGTTGGGACAGCCACAGATACGCAGTATTTT. Protein: CASSQVGTATDTQYF.

J is TRBJ1-1 and V is TRBV9; 9 bases are shared with TRBD1. Germline CDR1 and CDR2: SGDLS and YYNGEE. This CDR3 has 15 amino acids. J lost 6 bases, V lost 0 bases, and 6 bases had no gene match. The CDR3 region is CASSVATTGGPEAFF. The CDR3 nucleotides are TGTGCCAGCAGCGTAGCTACCACAGGGGGCCCTGAAGCTTTCTTT.

The chain uses TRBV14 and TRBJ1-2; possible D gene TRBD1, 5 bases. This CDR3 contains 15 residues. Looked up from germline, CDR1 is SGHDN and CDR2 is FVKESK. Trimming left V 2 bases short and J 8 bases short, with 18 bases between. The DNA of the CDR3 is TGTGCCAGCAGCCAACAGCCTTTAGCGGGGGACGGCTACACCTTC. Protein product: CASSQQPLAGDGYTF.

This chain links TRBV10-2 with TRBJ2-7; no firm D call. The V end was cut by 0 bases, the J end by 2 bases, with 5 bases between. This CDR3 spans 13 amino acids. CDR1 and CDR2 from the germline V gene are WSHSY and SAAADI. The CDR3 loop is CASSESKTYEQYF. CDR3 sequence (DNA): TGCGCCAGCAGTGAGTCGAAAACCTACGAGCAGTACTTC.

V is TRBV28 and J is TRBJ2-1, with D hard to call. The CDR3 is 14 residues long. Trimming took 5 bases from V and 4 from J, leaving 12 bases between them. Germline CDR1 and CDR2: MDHEN and SYDVKM. For the CDR3, the DNA is TGTGCCAGCAGTGACTGGGCGTCTTACAATGAGCAGTTCTTC. Protein product: CASSDWASYNEQFF. The full variable domain, rest sourced from reference TRBV28 and TRBJ2-1, is DVKVTQSSRYLVKRTGEKVFLECVQDMDHENMFWYRQDPGLGLRLIYFSYDVKMKEKGDIPEGYSVSREKKERFSLILESASTNQTSMYLCASSDWASYNEQFFGPGTRLTVL.

The chain couples TRBV9 to TRBJ2-1; TRBD2 matches at 7 bases. Germline V gene lookup returns CDR1 SGDLS and CDR2 YYNGEE. The ends lost 0 bases at V and 9 bases at J; junction bases unmatched: 6. The CDR3 extends over 14 amino acids. DNA for the CDR3: TGTGCCAGCAGCGTAGTGGCGGGAGAGGGTGAGCAGTTCTTC. Translating it yields CASSVVAGEGEQFF. Supplemented by reference TRBV9 and TRBJ2-1, the full variable domain reads DSGVTQTPKHLITATGQRVTLRCSPRSGDLSVYWYQQSLDQGLQFLIQYYNGEERAKGNILERFSAQQFPDLHSELNLSSLELGDSALYFCASSVVAGEGEQFFGPGTRLTVL.

The chain recombines TRBV27 with TRBJ1-2; 7 bases agree with TRBD1. V trimming: 6 bases; J trimming: 5 bases; junction bases outside the gene matches: 12. CDR3 length equals 15 residues. CDR1 is MNHEY, CDR2 SMNVEV, per germline (reference sequence). The CDR3 DNA follows: TGTGCCAGCAGCTCACCTCGGACAGGCCAATATGGCTACACCTTC. Its translation is CASSSPRTGQYGYTF.

The rearrangement joins TRBV5-1 to TRBJ2-4; D is possibly TRBD1 (6 bases). Trimming removed 10 bases at V and 5 bases at J, with 10 bases between. The length of the CDR3 is 11 residues. The V gene's germline CDR1 is SGHRS and CDR2 YFSETQ. CDR3 DNA: TGCGCCTCGCGACAGGAAAACATTCAGTACTTC. Translating it yields CASRQENIQYF. The variable domain in full, completed from reference TRBV5-1 and TRBJ2-4, reads KAGVTQTPRYLIKTRGQQVTLSCSPISGHRSVSWYQQTPGQGLQFLFEYFSETQRNKGNFPGRFSGRQFSNSRSEMNVSTLELGDSALYLCASRQENIQYFGAGTRLSVL.